The 13 T cell receptor beta chains listed next were all sequenced from one sample in a study of radiotherapy plus CTLA-4 blockade in lung cancer. Here immunoSEQ multiplex PCR was the method, and the copy in TCRdb shows in-frame clones only, minus some. The table lists tens of thousands of clones, roughly three quarters of them singletons. Material: peripheral blood, obtained from a patient treated with radiotherapy plus ipilimumab. The receptors come from a human donor with non-small cell lung cancer who had stable disease on radiotherapy plus ipilimumab.

The V and J genes are TRBV5-6 and TRBJ1-2; a possible D gene is TRBD1 (6 bases). There are 15 residues in the CDR3. V was trimmed by 4 bases and J by 8 bases, leaving 21 bases between them. CDR1 is SGHDT, CDR2 YYEEEE, per germline. The CDR3 protein is CASSRGGQAGRGYTF. CDR3 coding DNA: TGTGCCAGCAGCCGTGGGGGGCAGGCGGGTAGGGGCTACACCTTC.

Here the CDR3 reads CASSWGRRSNQPQHF. CDR3 in DNA: TGTGCCAGCAGCTGGGGACGGAGGAGCAATCAGCCCCAGCATTTT. V usage is TRBV27 and J usage is TRBJ1-5; perhaps TRBD1 as D (5 bases). Between the trimmed V and J ends, which lost 6 bases and 1 base, there was a span of 13 bases. There are 15 residues in the CDR3. Germline loops: CDR1 MNHEY, CDR2 SMNVEV (reference sequence).

This sequence joins TRBV19 and TRBJ2-2; TRBD1 might be the D (6 bases). The germline V and J ends were trimmed by 6 bases and 0 bases, with 11 bases remaining between them. The CDR3 consists of 15 residues. Germline CDR1 and CDR2: LNHDA and SQIVND (reference sequence). CDR3 region: CASRPRGSNTGELFF. DNA of the CDR3: TGTGCCAGTAGACCCAGGGGTTCGAACACCGGGGAGCTGTTTTTT.

The DNA for the CDR3 is TGCGCCAGCAGCCAAGATCCCACCTCTGGAAACACCATATATTTT. Translated, it gives CASSQDPTSGNTIYF. The J gene is TRBJ1-3, the V gene TRBV4-1, with D uncertain. Looked up from germline, CDR1 is MGHRA and CDR2 is YSYEKL. CDR3 length: 15 residues. V was clipped by 0 bases and J by 0 bases, with 6 bases between them.

This clone was observed a few times. This rearrangement joins TRBV10-1 to TRBJ1-1; no clear D gene. This CDR3 is 14 amino acids long. Germline V gives CDR1 WNHNN, CDR2 SYGVQD (reference sequence). V lost 0 bases, J lost 6 bases, and 11 bases lay in between. The CDR3 bases are TGCGCCAGCAGTGAGTCCCGGGTACGGGCTGAAGCTTTCTTT. Translated, it gives CASSESRVRAEAFF.

J is TRBJ2-6 and V is TRBV10-3, with D perhaps TRBD1 or TRBD2 (5 bases each). Germline V gene sequence: CDR1 ENHRY, CDR2 SYGVKD. Deletions cut 5 bases from V and 4 bases from J, with 9 bases between. This CDR3 has 14 amino acids. The CDR3 sequence is CAISSGTGANVLTF. The CDR3 nucleotides are TGTGCCATCAGTTCCGGGACCGGGGCCAACGTCCTGACTTTC.

V usage is TRBV9 and J usage is TRBJ2-3, with D unresolved. Per germline, CDR1 SGDLS and CDR2 YYNGEE. The CDR3 is made up of 12 amino acids. V lost 2 bases, J lost 3 bases, and 4 bases lay in between. Written as DNA, the CDR3 is TGTGCCAGCAGCGTTGGGACAGATACGCAGTATTTT. This encodes CASSVGTDTQYF.

V usage is TRBV5-1 and J usage is TRBJ2-1; D might be TRBD1 or TRBD2, each matching 5 bases. CDR1 is SGHRS, CDR2 YFSETQ, per germline. This CDR3 spans 16 amino acids. With 2 bases removed from V and 0 bases from J, the gap between germline ends came to 12 bases. CDR3 in amino acids: CASSFEGIYSYNEQFF. CDR3 DNA sequence: TGCGCCAGCAGCTTCGAGGGGATCTACTCCTACAATGAGCAGTTCTTC.

The count of this clone is one. The chain links TRBV21-1 to TRBJ1-1. TRBV21-1 is a pseudogene segment. The CDR3 sequence is 14 residues long. CDR3 in amino acids: CASKSRMMNTEAFF. The DNA of the CDR3 is TGTGCCAGCAAAAGTAGGATGATGAACACTGAAGCTTTCTTT.

The rearrangement joins TRBV2 to TRBJ1-2; 12 bases match TRBD1. Trimming at V came to 8 bases and at J to 2 bases, leaving 0 bases not matched to a gene. The CDR3 totals 13 residues. Germline V gene lookup returns CDR1 SNHLY and CDR2 FYNNEI. The CDR3 spells CASGTGGNYGYTF. The CDR3 DNA reads as TGTGCCAGCGGGACAGGGGGCAACTATGGCTACACCTTC.

As concerns this clone: This sample includes further DNA sequences coding for the same CDR3. The genes are TRBV6-1 and TRBJ1-5; the D is unclear. Trimming took 8 bases from V and 1 from J, leaving 12 bases between them. This CDR3 spans 14 amino acids. CDR1 MNHNS and CDR2 SASEGT come from the germline V gene. CDR3 sequence (DNA): TGTGCCAGCCGAGAGGGCGGCAGCAATCAGCCCCAGCATTTT. As protein: CASREGGSNQPQHF.

This chain uses TRBV6-5 with TRBJ1-2, with a weak D call TRBD1 (5 bases). Germline assignment: CDR1 MNHEY and CDR2 SVGAGI. Trimming removed 6 bases at V and 5 bases at J, with 19 bases between. The CDR3 runs to 15 residues. The CDR3 region is CASRFDSNRGYGYTF. In nucleotides, the CDR3 is TGTGCCAGCAGGTTTGACAGTAACAGAGGGTATGGCTACACCTTC.

On this clone itself: Other DNA sequences of this sample code for an identical CDR3. This chain links TRBV9 with TRBJ2-2; 8 bases are shared with TRBD1. Unmatched junction bases numbered 5, after V lost 0 bases and J lost 1 base. The CDR3 length is 17 residues. CDR1 is SGDLS and CDR2 is YYNGEE in the germline V gene. Here the CDR3 DNA reads TGTGCCAGCAGCGTAGGAGGACAGGGAGGGAACACCGGGGAGCTGTTTTTT. It translates to CASSVGGQGGNTGELFF.